This passage covers 20 T cell receptor beta chains from one sample sequenced in a study of control samples from healthy donors and cancer patients. TCRdb keeps only in-frame clones here, not all; method: immunoSEQ multiplex PCR. The sample consists of roughly 94,000 clones, approximately 84% of them appearing once. The source material was PBMCs. All receptors derive from a man in his 70s with lung cancer.

J is TRBJ2-3 and V is TRBV7-3; perhaps TRBD2 as D (7 bases). Germline-derived CDR1 and CDR2 are SGHTA and FQGTGA. The CDR3 length is 16 residues. Trimming removed 6 bases at V and 1 base at J, with 17 bases between. The DNA for the CDR3 is TGTGCCAGCAGTCATCAACGGGGGGCGGGCACAGATACGCAGTATTTT. Residues: CASSHQRGAGTDTQYF.

The V call is TRBV21-1, the J call TRBJ1-1; the table calls TRBD1, which could not be checked here. TRBV21-1 is an annotated pseudogene. The CDR3 is 12 amino acids. CDR3 sequence reads: CASIYRESEAFF. CDR3 DNA: TGTGCCAGCATTTACAGGGAGAGTGAAGCTTTCTTT.

The chain combines TRBV15 with TRBJ2-7; possible D gene TRBD2, 5 bases. The CDR3 runs to 16 residues. Germline CDR1 and CDR2: LNHNV and YYDKDF (reference sequence). V shed 4 bases and J shed 4 bases, with 20 bases lying between them. CDR3 DNA sequence: TGTGCCACCAGCATAGGTCCTCGGCGGGCTGGGTACGAGCAGTACTTC. This encodes CATSIGPRRAGYEQYF.

The rearrangement joins TRBV29-1 to TRBJ1-2; D might be TRBD1 (5 bases). This CDR3 spans 13 amino acids. With 2 bases removed from V and 1 base from J, the gap between germline ends came to 8 bases. The germline CDR1 and CDR2 sequences are SQVTM and ANQGSEA. As DNA, the CDR3 is TGCAGCGTTGAACAGGGAATTAACTATGGCTACACCTTC. As protein: CSVEQGINYGYTF.

V is TRBV19 and J is TRBJ1-4; TRBD1 matches 7 bases. Germline assignment: CDR1 LNHDA and CDR2 SQIVND (reference sequence). This CDR3 contains 17 residues. The junction had 10 bases not matched to a gene; V was cut back by 3 bases and J by 3 bases. The CDR3 is CASSMGGQMLANEKLFF. The DNA for the CDR3 is TGTGCCAGTAGTATGGGGGGACAGATGTTGGCTAATGAAAAACTGTTTTTT.

The count of this clone is one. The rearrangement uses TRBV12-5 and TRBJ1-4; D is possibly TRBD1 (5 bases). The length of the CDR3 is 15 residues. The V gene's germline CDR1 is LGHNT and CDR2 FRNRAP. The V gene lost 10 bases and the J gene lost 10 bases, with 25 bases spanning the gap. The CDR3 region is CATTGEGTLRRKLFF. The DNA for the CDR3 is TGTGCTACCACCGGCGAGGGGACCCTTAGGAGAAAACTGTTTTTT.

The rearrangement links TRBV6-6 to TRBJ2-7; 9 bases map to TRBD1. The CDR3 is made up of 12 amino acids. Germline V CDR1 and CDR2: MNHNY, SVGAGI (reference sequence). The trim removed 11 bases at V and 2 bases at J, leaving 4 bases unmatched. The CDR3 is CAAGQGTYEQYF. The CDR3 coding sequence is TGTGCCGCCGGACAGGGGACCTACGAGCAGTACTTC.

The genes are TRBV4-1 and TRBJ2-7; 7 bases agree with TRBD1. There are 13 residues in the CDR3. Germline lookup yields CDR1 MGHRA and CDR2 YSYEKL. The J segment lost 2 bases and the V segment lost 3 bases, leaving 1 base of the junction unmatched. The CDR3 spells CASSQTGTYEQYF. The DNA of the CDR3 is TGCGCCAGCAGCCAGACAGGGACCTACGAGCAGTACTTC.

The chain employs TRBV5-1 and TRBJ1-1, with unresolved D. Germline V gene sequence: CDR1 SGHRS, CDR2 YFSETQ. This CDR3 spans 15 amino acids. V was cut by 0 bases and J by 4 bases, with 13 bases left in between. In DNA, the CDR3 is TGCGCCAGCAGCTTGGACAGTTCCTCAGTCACTGAAGCTTTCTTT. This encodes CASSLDSSSVTEAFF. The variable domain in full, completed from reference TRBV5-1 and TRBJ1-1, reads KAGVTQTPRYLIKTRGQQVTLSCSPISGHRSVSWYQQTPGQGLQFLFEYFSETQRNKGNFPGRFSGRQFSNSRSEMNVSTLELGDSALYLCASSLDSSSVTEAFFGQGTRLTVV.

The chain couples TRBV2 to TRBJ1-1; D possibly corresponds to TRBD1 (5 bases). The CDR3 totals 15 residues. Looked up from germline, CDR1 is SNHLY and CDR2 is FYNNEI. Trimming shortened V by 5 bases and J by 0 bases, and 13 bases separated the two germline ends. For the CDR3, the DNA is TGTGCCAGCAGTAAAGACAGCCCAATGAACACTGAAGCTTTCTTT. Residues: CASSKDSPMNTEAFF.

This chain links TRBV10-3 with TRBJ2-7, with D tentatively TRBD1 or TRBD2 (5 bases each). Trimming took off 8 bases at V and 0 bases at J, with 11 bases between the two ends. The CDR3 has 13 residues. Germline lookup yields CDR1 ENHRY and CDR2 SYGVKD. Here the CDR3 DNA reads TGTGCCATCTGGGACCAGAGCTCCTACGAGCAGTACTTC. Translation: CAIWDQSSYEQYF.

CDR3 loop: CSVVAGSTDTQYF. CDR3 in DNA: TGCAGCGTTGTAGCGGGATCCACAGATACGCAGTATTTT. The chain joins TRBV29-1 to TRBJ2-3, with TRBD2 matching 8 bases. V lost 4 bases to trimming and J lost 2 bases; unmatched junction nucleotides: 2. CDR1 and CDR2 (germline): SQVTM, ANQGSEA. The CDR3 is 13 amino acids.

V usage is TRBV2 and J usage is TRBJ2-5; D is tentatively TRBD1 or TRBD2 (5 bases each). The CDR3 sequence is 13 residues long. Germline V lookup: CDR1 SNHLY, CDR2 FYNNEI. With 5 bases removed from V and 5 bases from J, the gap between germline ends came to 12 bases. The CDR3: CASSPGRRETQYF. The CDR3 nucleotides read TGTGCCAGCAGTCCAGGGAGACGGGAGACCCAGTACTTC. Using reference TRBV2 and TRBJ2-5 for the parts outside the CDR3, the full variable domain is EPEVTQTPSHQVTQMGQEVILRCVPISNHLYFYWYRQILGQKVEFLVSFYNNEISEKSEIFDDQFSVERPDGSNFTLKIRSTKLEDSAMYFCASSPGRRETQYFGPGTRLLVL.

The chain is built from TRBV7-2 and TRBJ2-7; tentatively, D is TRBD2 (6 bases). V lost 1 base, J lost 2 bases, and 12 bases lay in between. Germline CDR1 is SGHTA and CDR2 is FQGNSA. The CDR3 sequence is 15 residues long. CDR3 coding DNA: TGTGCCAGCAGCTTAGACCCTGGACTAACCTACGAGCAGTACTTC. Encoded protein: CASSLDPGLTYEQYF. The whole variable domain, remainder taken from reference TRBV7-2 and TRBJ2-7, is GAGVSQSPSNKVTEKGKDVELRCDPISGHTALYWYRQSLGQGLEFLIYFQGNSAPDKSGLPSDRFSAERTGGSVSTLTIQRTQQEDSAVYLCASSLDPGLTYEQYFGPGTRLTVT.

This clone was counted a few times. V is TRBV20-1 and J is TRBJ1-1, with TRBD1 as a possible D gene (6 bases). V was cut by 3 bases and J by 5 bases, with 13 bases left in between. The CDR3 totals 13 residues. Germline assignment: CDR1 DFQATT and CDR2 SNEGSKA (reference sequence). CDR3 sequence reads: CSASKDSKTEAFF. The CDR3 DNA reads TGCAGTGCTAGTAAGGACAGTAAGACTGAAGCTTTCTTT.

J is TRBJ2-3 and V is TRBV10-1, with D unclear. V lost 3 bases and J lost 2, with 9 bases in between. The germline V gene has CDR1 WNHNN and CDR2 SYGVQD (reference sequence). The CDR3 loop spans 14 amino acids. The chain's CDR3 is CASSEQSITDTQYF. DNA for the CDR3: TGCGCCAGCAGTGAACAGAGTATCACAGATACGCAGTATTTT.

The chain uses TRBV4-1 and TRBJ1-3; 7 positions agree with TRBD1. J lost 0 bases, V lost 3 bases, and 8 bases had no gene match. CDR1 and CDR2 (germline): MGHRA, YSYEKL. The CDR3 has 17 amino acids. The CDR3 loop is CASSHSRDSTSGNTIYF. As DNA, the CDR3 is TGCGCCAGCAGCCATTCCAGGGACAGTACCTCTGGAAACACCATATATTTT.

This chain links TRBV7-3 with TRBJ1-6; TRBD1 is a possible D gene (5 bases). V lost 0 bases to trimming and J lost 7 bases, with 13 bases between them. From germline, CDR1 is SGHTA and CDR2 FQGTGA. This CDR3 comprises 16 residues. The CDR3 loop is CASSLTGAARNSPLHF. The CDR3 bases are TGTGCCAGCAGCTTAACAGGGGCCGCCAGGAATTCACCCCTCCACTTT.

The V call is TRBV27, the J call TRBJ1-1; D not certain. The CDR3 runs 12 residues. Germline CDR1 is MNHEY and CDR2 is SMNVEV (reference sequence). Trimming took off 4 bases at V and 7 bases at J, with 10 bases between the two ends. CDR3 sequence reads: CASSSVGSEAFF. Here the CDR3 DNA reads TGTGCCAGCAGTTCCGTCGGGAGTGAAGCTTTCTTT.

The CDR3 bases are TGCGCCAGCAGCCAAGGGATCGGGGTAGGCTATGGCTACACCTTC. This codes for CASSQGIGVGYGYTF. J is TRBJ1-2 and V is TRBV4-1; D remains ambiguous. Looked up from germline, CDR1 is MGHRA and CDR2 is YSYEKL. V was pared by 1 base and J by 4 bases, with 13 bases between. The CDR3 runs to 15 residues.